Sequencing of this T cell receptor beta chain was carried out in a study of T cell responses to AZD1222 COVID-19 vaccine. General study results and limits: Rises in breadth and depth of Spike-specific TCRs came after two AZD1222 doses. Donors, mostly white British, included more females; clonal diversity was possibly underestimated.

Turning to this clone: Its matching antigen is unknown.

Here immunoSEQ multiplex PCR was the method, and the copy in TCRdb shows in-frame clones only, minus some. The sample lists 100,000 to 150,000 clones; about 82% were seen once. The V gene end was trimmed by 6 bases and the J gene end by 2 bases; junction bases not matched to a gene: 6. Per the germline V gene, CDR1 is LNHDA and CDR2 is SQIVND (reference sequence). This CDR3 has 14 residues. Source: peripheral blood, taken 28 days after the second dose of the MenACWY control vaccine. This TCR was sampled from an adult who received the MenACWY meningococcal vaccine as a control. The chain is built from TRBV19 and TRBJ2-7, with 8 nucleotides matching TRBD1. CDR3 coding DNA: TGTGCCAGTAGCCGACAGGGGCCTACCTACGAGCAGTACTTC. It yields the protein CASSRQGPTYEQYF.